This T cell receptor beta chain was recovered during a study of blood T cells in healthy people across ages. Study-level points and caveats: With unsorted PBMCs, a conclusive comparison of naive versus antigen-experienced cells was not possible. Changes in expanded clonotypes were possibly confounded, as the CMV status of donors was unknown.

V was shortened by 4 bases and J by 2 bases, with 16 bases between the two germline ends. The germline CDR1 and CDR2 sequences are MGHRA and YSYEKL. This CDR3 comprises 16 residues. Healthy Caucasian individuals from Russia aged roughly 6 to 90 served as donors. In this sample, this clonotype turned up once. Its antigen is still unknown. Primed by a sample-barcoded 5' primer and a J-beta primer mix, a second PCR proceeded for about 7 to 11 cycles. TCRdb fed the 5' RACE reads into MiXCR, producing one record per CDR3 protein. The sample carries 1.8 million or so distinct CDR3 sequences, approximately 40% recorded once.

The V call is TRBV4-1, the J call TRBJ2-3; TRBD1 might be the D (6 bases). The sample taken for sequencing was blood. The TCR comes from a human donor in good health. This CDR3 reads CASSLAGTGLTDTQYF. The DNA for the CDR3 is TGCGCCAGCAGCCTGGCAGGTACAGGGCTCACAGATACGCAGTATTTT.